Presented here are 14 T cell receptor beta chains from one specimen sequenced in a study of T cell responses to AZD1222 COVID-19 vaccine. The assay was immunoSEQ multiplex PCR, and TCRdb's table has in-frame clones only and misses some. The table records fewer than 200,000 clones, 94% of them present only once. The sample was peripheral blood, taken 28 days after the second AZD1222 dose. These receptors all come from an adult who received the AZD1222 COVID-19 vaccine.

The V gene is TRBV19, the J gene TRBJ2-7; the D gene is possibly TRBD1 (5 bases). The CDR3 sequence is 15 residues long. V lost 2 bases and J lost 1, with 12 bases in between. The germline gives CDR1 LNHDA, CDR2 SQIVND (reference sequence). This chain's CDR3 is CASSIPGHPSYEQYF. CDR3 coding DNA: TGTGCCAGTAGTATACCCGGACACCCATCCTACGAGCAGTACTTC.

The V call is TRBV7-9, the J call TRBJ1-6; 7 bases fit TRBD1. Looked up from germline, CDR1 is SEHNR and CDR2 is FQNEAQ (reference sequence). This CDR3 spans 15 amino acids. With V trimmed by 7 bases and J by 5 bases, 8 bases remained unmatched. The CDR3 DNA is TGTGCCAGCACCTCGTGGGACAGACATAATTCACCCCTCCACTTT. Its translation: CASTSWDRHNSPLHF.

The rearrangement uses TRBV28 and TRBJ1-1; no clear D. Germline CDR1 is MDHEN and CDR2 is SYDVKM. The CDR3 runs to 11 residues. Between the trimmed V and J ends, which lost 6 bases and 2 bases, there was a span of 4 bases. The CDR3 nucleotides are TGTGCCAGCAGCACTAACACTGAAGCTTTCTTT. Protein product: CASSTNTEAFF.

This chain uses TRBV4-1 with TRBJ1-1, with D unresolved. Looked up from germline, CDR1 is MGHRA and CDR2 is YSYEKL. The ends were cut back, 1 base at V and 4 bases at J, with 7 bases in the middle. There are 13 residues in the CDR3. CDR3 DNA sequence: TGCGCCAGCAGCCAAGTCACGGGCACTGAAGCTTTCTTT. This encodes CASSQVTGTEAFF.

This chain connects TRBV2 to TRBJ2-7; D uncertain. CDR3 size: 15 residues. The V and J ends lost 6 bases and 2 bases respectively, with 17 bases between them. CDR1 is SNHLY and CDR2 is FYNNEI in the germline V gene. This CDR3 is CASRASLIGPYEQYF. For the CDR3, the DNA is TGTGCCAGCAGAGCCAGTCTGATCGGCCCCTACGAGCAGTACTTC.

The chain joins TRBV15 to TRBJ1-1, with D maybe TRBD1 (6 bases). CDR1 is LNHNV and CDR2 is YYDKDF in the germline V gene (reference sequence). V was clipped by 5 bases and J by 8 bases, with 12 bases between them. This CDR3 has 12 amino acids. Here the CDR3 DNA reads TGTGCCACCAGCGTACCCGGGACAGAAGCTTTCTTT. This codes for CATSVPGTEAFF.

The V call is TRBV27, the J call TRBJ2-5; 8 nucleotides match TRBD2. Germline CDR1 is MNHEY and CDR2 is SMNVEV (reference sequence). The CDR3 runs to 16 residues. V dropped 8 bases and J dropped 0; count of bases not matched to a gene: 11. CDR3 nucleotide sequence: TGTGCCAGCTCCCCACTGCGGGAGGCGAACCAAGAGACCCAGTACTTC. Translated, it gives CASSPLREANQETQYF.

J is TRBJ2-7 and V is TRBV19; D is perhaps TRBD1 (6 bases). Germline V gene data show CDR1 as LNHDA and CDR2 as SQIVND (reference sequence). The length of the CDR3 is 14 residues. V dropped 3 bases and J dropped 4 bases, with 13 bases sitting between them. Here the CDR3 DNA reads TGTGCCAGTAGTATTGGGACACGTCTATACGAGCAGTACTTC. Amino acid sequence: CASSIGTRLYEQYF.

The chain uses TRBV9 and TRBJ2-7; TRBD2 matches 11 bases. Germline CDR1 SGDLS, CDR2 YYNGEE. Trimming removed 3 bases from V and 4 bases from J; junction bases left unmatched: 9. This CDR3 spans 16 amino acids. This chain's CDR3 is CASSETPTSGGYEQYF. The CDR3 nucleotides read TGTGCCAGCAGCGAGACCCCTACTAGCGGGGGTTACGAGCAGTACTTC.

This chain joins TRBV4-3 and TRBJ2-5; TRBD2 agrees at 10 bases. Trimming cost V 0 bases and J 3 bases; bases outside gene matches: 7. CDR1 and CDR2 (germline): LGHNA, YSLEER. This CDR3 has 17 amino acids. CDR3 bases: TGCGCCAGCAGCCAAGATCCTAGCGGGGGAAGAAAAGAGACCCAGTACTTC. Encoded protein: CASSQDPSGGRKETQYF.

The CDR3 DNA follows: TGTGCCAGCAGCATATACGGGGCCGGGGTCGCAACTAATGAAAAACTGTTTTTT. This sequence encodes CASSIYGAGVATNEKLFF. The chain combines TRBV7-9 with TRBJ1-4, with D maybe TRBD1 (5 bases). The CDR3 has 18 residues. Trimming removed 5 bases from V and 0 bases from J, with 19 bases in between. Germline CDR1 is SEHNR and CDR2 is FQNEAQ (reference sequence).

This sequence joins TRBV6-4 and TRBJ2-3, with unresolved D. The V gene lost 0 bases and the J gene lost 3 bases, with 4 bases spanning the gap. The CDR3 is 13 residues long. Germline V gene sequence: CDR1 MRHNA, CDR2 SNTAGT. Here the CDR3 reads CASSDSITDTQYF. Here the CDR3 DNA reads TGTGCCAGCAGTGACTCGATTACAGATACGCAGTATTTT.

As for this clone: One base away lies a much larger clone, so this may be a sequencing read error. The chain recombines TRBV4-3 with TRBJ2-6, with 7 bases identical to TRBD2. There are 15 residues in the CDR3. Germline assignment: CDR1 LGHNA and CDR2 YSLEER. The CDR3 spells CARSQGEGGANVLTF. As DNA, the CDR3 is TGCGCCCGCAGCCAAGGGGAGGGTGGGGCCAACGTCCTGACTTTC.

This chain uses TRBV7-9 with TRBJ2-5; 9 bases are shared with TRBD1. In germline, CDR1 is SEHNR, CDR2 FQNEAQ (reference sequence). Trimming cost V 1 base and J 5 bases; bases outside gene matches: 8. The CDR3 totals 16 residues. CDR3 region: CASSLGGTGRRETQYF. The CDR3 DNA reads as TGTGCCAGCAGCTTAGGTGGGACAGGGAGGAGGGAGACCCAGTACTTC.